The T cell receptor (beta chain) under discussion was sequenced for a study of blood T cell repertoires in COVID-19 (TCRdb year 2020). In the study overall: Collaborator samples came from the United States, Italy and Spain and covered acute and convalescent phases of COVID-19. The prospective study material was composed of cDNA or gDNA derived from T cells, B-cell-depleted T cells, or PBMCs. Subjects who had been exposed to COVID-19, were actively infected with it, or had recovered from it provided the deeply sampled blood TCRbeta repertoires that made up the dataset. The repertoires were made available in a free public database intended to serve as a resource for research on the immune response to SARS-CoV-2. Samples came from the ongoing ImmuneRACE study (first 160 participants) plus 1,254 subjects from 6 global collaborators. Sample metadata almost always included a de-identified subject ID, COVID-19 status, age in years and sex. Where HLA class I and class II types were available, the types were taken from metadata supplied by the sample provider, not from assay-based typing.

What the research found in general, with its limitations: How much clinical and demographic metadata was included differed by source and by participant, and the metadata was provided uncurated.

As concerns this clone: Its antigen target is currently unknown. There are no base qualities to consult, and no much larger clone falls within one base.

CDR1 and CDR2 were assigned from the germline V gene (reference sequence) as DFQATT and SNEGSKA. Counted from cysteine to phenylalanine, this CDR3 has 11 amino acids. Only the CDR3 part of the read is kept: 33 bases, read in frame from the first base. Trimmed from V: 7 bases; trimmed from J: 5 bases; junction bases lacking a gene match: 4. Collaborating institutions collected whole blood in K2EDTA tubes following their own protocols. For TCRbeta analysis, collaborators shipped samples in one of three forms: frozen whole blood, isolated PBMCs, or DNA extracted from either of those sample types. TCRbeta CDR3 regions were amplified from genomic DNA using the immunoSEQ Assay, a bias-controlled multiplex PCR. In the source study's methods: Within the assay, amplification of reference gene primers was used to estimate how many nucleated cells each sample contained. To quantify the absolute abundance of each unique TCRbeta CDR3 rearrangement, sequence reads were collapsed and filtered. Productive Simpson clonality was computed per sample as the square root of Simpson's diversity index over productive rearrangements. As stored in TCRdb, this immuneACCESS dataset retains in-frame rearrangements with V and J assigned. A fraction of the clones does not appear; measured against another copy, unresolved V genes explain less than half of the discrepancy, and the remainder lacks a known reason. V, J and clone size are those of that table, while D and trimming were read from the DNA. In all, the sample holds about 490,000 clones, and 70% to 90% of those were seen once. Under 4% of the sample comes from the top ten.

This receptor chain uses TRBV20-1 and TRBJ2-5; 7 of the junction bases match TRBD2. This TCR was sampled from a human donor in a cohort sampled during active COVID-19. Sequencing was performed on peripheral blood. Here is the DNA: TGCAGTGGGGGGGGAGAGGAGACCCAGTACTTC. Its protein is CSGGGEETQYF.